Detailed here is one T cell receptor beta chain. The ends lost 3 bases at V and 10 bases at J; junction bases unmatched: 12. This CDR3 comprises 15 residues. Germline CDR1 reads LGHNT; CDR2 reads FRNRAP. These data originate in a study of Tregs in tolerant kidney transplant recipients. Sequencing used immunoSEQ multiplex PCR; TCRdb keeps in-frame clones, though not all of them. Altogether about 15,000 clones are present, more than 80% being singletons, with the ten largest covering around 13%. The clonotype originates from a human donor in good health. The sample comprised CD8+ T cells from blood. The gene calls are TRBV12-5 and TRBJ2-7, with 10 bases aligning to TRBD1. The CDR3 loop reads CASGFLDRGMAGQYF. The CDR3 DNA follows: TGTGCTAGTGGTTTTTTGGACAGGGGGATGGCGGGACAGTACTTC.